One sample yielded the 2 T cell receptor beta chains listed below, sequenced in a study of T cell responses to AZD1222 COVID-19 vaccine. The repertoire was sequenced with immunoSEQ multiplex PCR; TCRdb's copy has only in-frame clones and lacks some. The table has 110,000 to 150,000 clones, 85% to 95% seen once. This material consisted of peripheral blood, taken on day 0 of AZD1222 vaccination. The receptors were gathered from an adult in good health.

This chain links TRBV9 with TRBJ1-2, with TRBD1 as a possible D gene (6 bases). There are 17 residues in the CDR3. Per the germline V gene, CDR1 is SGDLS and CDR2 is YYNGEE. V was shortened by 0 bases and J by 4 bases, with 19 bases between the two germline ends. CDR3 loop: CASSVDWRGGAPYGYTF. Written as DNA, the CDR3 is TGTGCCAGCAGCGTAGATTGGAGAGGGGGGGCCCCCTATGGCTACACCTTC.

The chain is built from TRBV4-1 and TRBJ1-6, with no clear D. The germline V gene has CDR1 MGHRA and CDR2 YSYEKL. V gave up 0 bases and J gave up 4 bases, with 19 bases separating them. The CDR3 covers 19 residues. CDR3 DNA: TGCGCCAGCAGCCAAGATCTGAGTACGGAGCCTGAGTATAATTCACCCCTCCACTTT. Encoded protein: CASSQDLSTEPEYNSPLHF.